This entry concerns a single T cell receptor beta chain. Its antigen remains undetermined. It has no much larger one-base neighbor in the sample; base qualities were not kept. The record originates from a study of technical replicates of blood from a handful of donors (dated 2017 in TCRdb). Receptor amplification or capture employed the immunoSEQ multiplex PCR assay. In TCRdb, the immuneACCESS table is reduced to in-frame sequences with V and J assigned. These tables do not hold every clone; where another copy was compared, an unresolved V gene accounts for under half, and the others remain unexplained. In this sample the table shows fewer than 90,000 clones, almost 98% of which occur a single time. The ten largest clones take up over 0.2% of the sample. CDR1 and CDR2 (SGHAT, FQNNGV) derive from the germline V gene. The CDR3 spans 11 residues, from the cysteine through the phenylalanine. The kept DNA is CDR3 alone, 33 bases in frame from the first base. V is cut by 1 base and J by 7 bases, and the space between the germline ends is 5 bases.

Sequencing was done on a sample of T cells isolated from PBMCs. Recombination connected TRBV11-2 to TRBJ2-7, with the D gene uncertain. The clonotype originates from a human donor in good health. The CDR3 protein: CASSLVREQYF. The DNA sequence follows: TGTGCCAGCAGCTTAGTGCGGGAGCAGTACTTC. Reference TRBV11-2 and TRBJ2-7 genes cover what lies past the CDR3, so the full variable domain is EAGVAQSPRYKIIEKRQSVAFWCNPISGHATLYWYQQILGQGPKLLIQFQNNGVVDDSQLPKDRFSAERLKGVDSTLKIQPAKLEDSAVYLCASSLVREQYFGPGTRLTVT.